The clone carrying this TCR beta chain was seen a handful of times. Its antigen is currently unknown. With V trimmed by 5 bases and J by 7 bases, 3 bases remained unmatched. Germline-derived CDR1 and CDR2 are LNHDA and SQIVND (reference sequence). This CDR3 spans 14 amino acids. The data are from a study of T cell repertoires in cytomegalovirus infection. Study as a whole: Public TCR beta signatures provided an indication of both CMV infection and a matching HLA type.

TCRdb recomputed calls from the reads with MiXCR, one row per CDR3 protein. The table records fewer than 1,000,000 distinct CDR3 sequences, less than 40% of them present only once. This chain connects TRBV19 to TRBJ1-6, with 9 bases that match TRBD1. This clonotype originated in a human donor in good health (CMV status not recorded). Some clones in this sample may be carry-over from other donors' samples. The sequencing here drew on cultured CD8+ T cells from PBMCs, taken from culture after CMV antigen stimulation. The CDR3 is CASSRDRVNSPLHF. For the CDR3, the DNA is TGTGCCAGTAGTCGGGACAGGGTAAATTCACCCCTCCACTTT. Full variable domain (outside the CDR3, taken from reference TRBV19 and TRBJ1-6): DGGITQSPKYLFRKEGQNVTLSCEQNLNHDAMYWYRQDPGQGLRLIYYSQIVNDFQKGDIAEGYSVSREKKESFPLTVTSAQKNPTAFYLCASSRDRVNSPLHFGNGTRLTVT.